The 21 T cell receptor beta chains given below trace back to one sample, sequenced in a study of control samples from healthy donors and cancer patients. Sequencing was performed with immunoSEQ multiplex PCR; in TCRdb, only in-frame clones are kept and a portion is missing. The data contain some 150,000 clones, roughly 94% of them singletons. Specimen: blood. All receptors derive from a middle-aged man in good health.

The V and J genes are TRBV7-2 and TRBJ2-7; 8 bases are shared with TRBD1. V lost 5 bases and J lost 6; bases outside the gene matches: 6. The CDR3 runs 13 residues. Germline CDR1 is SGHTA and CDR2 is FQGNSA. The CDR3 region is CASSQRTGIEQYF. The DNA for the CDR3 is TGTGCCAGCAGCCAGAGGACAGGGATCGAGCAGTACTTC.

The genes are TRBV10-3 and TRBJ1-1; 9 bases agree with TRBD1. The trim removed 7 bases at V and 1 base at J, leaving 1 base unmatched. From germline, CDR1 is ENHRY and CDR2 SYGVKD. This CDR3 comprises 13 residues. CDR3 residues: CAIKGQGNTEAFF. The CDR3 nucleotides are TGTGCCATCAAGGGACAGGGGAACACTGAAGCTTTCTTT.

CDR3 protein: CASSDSRGAETQYF. The DNA for the CDR3 is TGTGCCAGCAGTGATTCTCGGGGAGCGGAGACCCAGTACTTC. This chain links TRBV25-1 with TRBJ2-5; D might be TRBD2 (5 bases). Between the trimmed V and J ends, which lost 3 bases and 5 bases, there was a span of 13 bases. The germline CDR1 and CDR2 sequences are MGHDK and SYGVNS. The CDR3 is 14 amino acids.

The rearrangement joins TRBV28 to TRBJ1-2; 7 bases fit TRBD1. Germline values: CDR1 MDHEN, CDR2 SYDVKM. Trimming took 6 bases from V and 2 from J; bases not matched to a gene: 12. The length of the CDR3 is 16 residues. CDR3 coding DNA: TGTGCCAGCAGAAAAGGGGGGGACAGCTCCAACTATGGCTACACCTTC. It codes for CASRKGGDSSNYGYTF.

The rearrangement uses TRBV27 and TRBJ1-6; D is unresolved. Germline CDR1 reads MNHEY; CDR2 reads SMNVEV (reference sequence). This CDR3 spans 13 amino acids. Deletions cut 4 bases from V and 9 bases from J, with 10 bases between. For the CDR3, the DNA is TGTGCCAGCAGTTCCGTGGGTTTTTCACCCCTCCACTTT. This gives the protein CASSSVGFSPLHF.

The genes are TRBV5-1 and TRBJ1-3; no reliable D call. The CDR3 sequence is 16 residues long. Per the germline V gene, CDR1 is SGHRS and CDR2 is YFSETQ. V lost 0 bases and J lost 3, with 13 bases in between. This CDR3 reads CASSLASPRFGNTIYF. CDR3 nucleotides: TGCGCCAGCAGCTTGGCCTCCCCCAGGTTTGGAAACACCATATATTTT.

The rearrangement links TRBV28 to TRBJ2-3; D possibly matches TRBD1 or TRBD2 (5 bases each). The V gene lost 6 bases and the J gene lost 5 bases, with 18 bases spanning the gap. The CDR3 has 15 residues. CDR1 is MDHEN and CDR2 is SYDVKM in the germline V gene. CDR3 DNA sequence: TGTGCCAGCAGGGACCTTGGGGGAGCGAGAGATACGCAGTATTTT. Residues: CASRDLGGARDTQYF.

The chain uses TRBV5-1 and TRBJ1-4; no reliable D call. The CDR3 extends over 16 amino acids. The V gene's germline CDR1 is SGHRS and CDR2 YFSETQ. V lost 2 bases and J 6 bases, leaving 17 bases between the germline ends. The CDR3 region is CASSLSPRISDEKLFF. Written as DNA, the CDR3 is TGCGCCAGCAGCTTATCCCCCAGGATAAGCGATGAAAAACTGTTTTTT. Full variable domain (missing parts from reference TRBV5-1 and TRBJ1-4): KAGVTQTPRYLIKTRGQQVTLSCSPISGHRSVSWYQQTPGQGLQFLFEYFSETQRNKGNFPGRFSGRQFSNSRSEMNVSTLELGDSALYLCASSLSPRISDEKLFFGSGTQLSVL.

This clone has only a few counts. This chain connects TRBV9 to TRBJ2-5; D is possibly TRBD1 (5 bases). CDR3 size: 13 residues. The V gene's germline CDR1 is SGDLS and CDR2 YYNGEE. Trimming stripped 6 bases from V and 3 bases from J, with 12 bases between. Here the CDR3 reads CASKPGWEETQYF. CDR3 DNA sequence: TGTGCCAGCAAACCAGGGTGGGAAGAGACCCAGTACTTC.

The rearrangement links TRBV6-5 to TRBJ1-5; D uncertain. Trimming removed 6 bases at V and 0 bases at J, with 6 bases between. CDR1 is MNHEY and CDR2 is SVGAGI in the germline V gene. This CDR3 is built from 13 residues. The CDR3 sequence: CASRRYSNQPQHF. CDR3 coding DNA: TGTGCCAGCAGACGGTATAGCAATCAGCCCCAGCATTTT.

The J gene is TRBJ2-5, the V gene TRBV9; the match to TRBD2 covers 9 bases. The J segment lost 4 bases and the V segment lost 3 bases, leaving 7 bases of the junction unmatched. The germline gives CDR1 SGDLS, CDR2 YYNGEE. CDR3 size: 15 residues. In DNA, the CDR3 is TGTGCCAGCAGCGGGGCGGGGGGGGCCGTAGAGACCCAGTACTTC. Amino acid sequence: CASSGAGGAVETQYF. The complete variable domain, with remaining parts taken from reference TRBV9 and TRBJ2-5, reads DSGVTQTPKHLITATGQRVTLRCSPRSGDLSVYWYQQSLDQGLQFLIQYYNGEERAKGNILERFSAQQFPDLHSELNLSSLELGDSALYFCASSGAGGAVETQYFGPGTRLLVL.

The chain is built from TRBV6-4 and TRBJ2-2, with TRBD2 as a possible D gene (5 bases). Germline V gene data show CDR1 as MRHNA and CDR2 as SNTAGT. This CDR3 is built from 14 residues. With 3 bases removed from V and 6 bases from J, the gap between germline ends came to 11 bases. The CDR3 nucleotides are TGTGCCAGCAGTGATACTAGAAGGGCCGGGGAGCTGTTTTTT. Translating gives CASSDTRRAGELFF.

This chain uses TRBV6-5 with TRBJ1-5; D is possibly TRBD1 (5 bases). V lost 6 bases and J lost 6, with 12 bases in between. This CDR3 has 13 residues. The V gene's germline CDR1 is MNHEY and CDR2 SVGAGI. CDR3 protein: CASRPSGSQPQHF. The CDR3 DNA is TGTGCCAGCAGGCCATCAGGGTCTCAGCCCCAGCATTTT.

The J gene is TRBJ1-1, the V gene TRBV15, with 8 bases matching TRBD1. J lost 4 bases, V lost 1 base, and 8 bases had no gene match. The CDR3 is 16 amino acids. The germline V gene encodes CDR1 LNHNV and CDR2 YYDKDF (reference sequence). The CDR3 loop is CATSRVRAGGVTEAFF. The CDR3 region has the DNA TGTGCCACCAGCAGAGTAAGGGCAGGGGGCGTCACTGAAGCTTTCTTT.

The genes are TRBV10-3 and TRBJ1-1; D is ambiguous. Trimming removed 8 bases at V and 0 bases at J, with 4 bases between. The germline V gene has CDR1 ENHRY and CDR2 SYGVKD. CDR3 size: 11 residues. The CDR3 protein is CAIQMNTEAFF. The CDR3 coding sequence is TGTGCCATCCAGATGAACACTGAAGCTTTCTTT.

V usage is TRBV27 and J usage is TRBJ1-1; D is unresolved. Deletions cut 7 bases from V and 2 bases from J, with 11 bases between. The CDR3 loop spans 13 amino acids. Looked up from germline, CDR1 is MNHEY and CDR2 is SMNVEV (reference sequence). The CDR3 region is CASMLRYNTEAFF. The CDR3 DNA reads TGTGCCAGCATGCTACGGTATAACACTGAAGCTTTCTTT.

V and J are TRBV5-1 and TRBJ2-3; TRBD1 matches at 11 bases. V lost 4 bases and J lost 1; bases outside the gene matches: 8. Germline V lookup: CDR1 SGHRS, CDR2 YFSETQ. The CDR3 spans 17 residues. The CDR3, as DNA: TGCGCCAGCAGCCCGGGACAGGGGGTGTGGGGCACAGATACGCAGTATTTT. Translation gives CASSPGQGVWGTDTQYF.

This rearrangement joins TRBV5-1 to TRBJ1-1; 11 bases line up with TRBD1. The trim removed 4 bases at V and 7 bases at J, leaving 6 bases unmatched. This CDR3 comprises 14 residues. The germline CDR1 and CDR2 sequences are SGHRS and YFSETQ. CDR3 residues: CASSPGQGVDEAFF. The CDR3, as DNA: TGCGCCAGCAGCCCGGGACAGGGGGTTGATGAAGCTTTCTTT. Combining the CDR3 with reference TRBV5-1 and TRBJ1-1 gives the whole variable domain KAGVTQTPRYLIKTRGQQVTLSCSPISGHRSVSWYQQTPGQGLQFLFEYFSETQRNKGNFPGRFSGRQFSNSRSEMNVSTLELGDSALYLCASSPGQGVDEAFFGQGTRLTVV.

J is TRBJ2-7 and V is TRBV10-1; 10 nucleotides agree with TRBD1. This CDR3 has 15 amino acids. The V and J ends lost 1 base and 5 bases, in that order; junction bases with no gene match: 5. The V gene's germline CDR1 is WNHNN and CDR2 SYGVQD (reference sequence). DNA for the CDR3: TGCGCCAGCAGTGAGTTAGGACAGGGGGTCGACGAGCAGTACTTC. Translating gives CASSELGQGVDEQYF.

The rearrangement links TRBV10-3 to TRBJ2-2, with 9 bases identical to TRBD2. The CDR3 extends over 14 amino acids. V lost 7 bases and J lost 4; bases outside the gene matches: 4. Germline V CDR1 and CDR2: ENHRY, SYGVKD. The CDR3 sequence: CAITERGVTGELFF. The CDR3 coding sequence is TGTGCCATCACGGAGCGGGGGGTCACCGGGGAGCTGTTTTTT.

The J gene is TRBJ2-6, the V gene TRBV9; D gene ambiguous. The CDR3 runs to 16 residues. Looked up from germline, CDR1 is SGDLS and CDR2 is YYNGEE. V lost 4 bases and J lost 2, with 13 bases in between. CDR3 in DNA: TGTGCCAGCAGCCCATCCCCGGTTACTGGGGCCAACGTCCTGACTTTC. As protein: CASSPSPVTGANVLTF.